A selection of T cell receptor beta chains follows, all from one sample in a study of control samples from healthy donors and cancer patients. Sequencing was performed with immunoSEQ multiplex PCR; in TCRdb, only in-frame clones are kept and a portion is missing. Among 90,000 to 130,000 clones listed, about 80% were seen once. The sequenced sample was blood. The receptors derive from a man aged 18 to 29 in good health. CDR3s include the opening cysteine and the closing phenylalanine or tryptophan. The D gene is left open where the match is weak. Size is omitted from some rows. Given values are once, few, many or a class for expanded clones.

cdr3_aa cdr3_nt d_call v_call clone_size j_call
CASSVGPTPNTEAFF TGTGCCAGCAGCGTAGGGCCGACACCGAACACTGAAGCTTTCTTT . TRBV9 . TRBJ1-1
CASSLDTNRGGGYTF TGTGCCAGCAGCCTCGACACCAACAGGGGTGGCGGCTACACCTTC TRBD1 TRBV3-1/TRBV3-2 . TRBJ1-2
CASSFTNTGELFF TGTGCCAGCAGTTTTACTAACACCGGGGAGCTGTTTTTT . TRBV28 . TRBJ2-2
CASSLQRGGGGQEQFF TGTGCCAGCAGCCTCCAGAGGGGCGGGGGGGGACAAGAGCAGTTCTTC TRBD2 TRBV7-2 . TRBJ2-1
CASSLRENTEAFF TGTGCCAGCAGTTTAAGGGAGAACACTGAAGCTTTCTTT . TRBV27 . TRBJ1-1
CASSPRQGENSPLHF TGTGCCAGCTCACCCCGACAGGGGGAAAATTCACCCCTCCACTTT TRBD1 TRBV18 . TRBJ1-6
CASSRGTGNTGELFF TGCGCCAGCAGCCGCGGGACGGGGAACACCGGGGAGCTGTTTTTT . TRBV4-1 . TRBJ2-2
CASSFRTVNANTGELFF TGTGCCAGCAGCTTTCGGACTGTAAACGCGAACACCGGGGAGCTGTTTTTT . TRBV7-9 . TRBJ2-2
CASSLEGKGYTF TGTGCCAGCAGCCTGGAGGGGAAAGGCTACACCTTC . TRBV11-2 medium-sized TRBJ1-2
CASGLNNEQFF TGTGCCAGCGGGCTTAACAATGAGCAGTTCTTC . TRBV6-5 . TRBJ2-1
CASRVGSGNTIYF TGTGCCAGCAGAGTGGGGTCTGGAAACACCATATATTTT . TRBV19 . TRBJ1-3
CASSPAWTSGNTDTQYF TGTGCCAGCAGCCCAGCATGGACTAGCGGAAACACAGATACGCAGTATTTT TRBD2 TRBV11-2 . TRBJ2-3
CASRGLRAPNYGYTF TGTGCCAGCAGGGGCCTGAGGGCCCCTAACTATGGCTACACCTTC . TRBV11-2 . TRBJ1-2
CSAPGLQYF TGCAGCGCGCCGGGCCTGCAGTATTTT . TRBV20-1 . TRBJ2-3
CASSQDTTSFYEQYF TGCGCCAGCAGCCAGGACACGACAAGTTTCTACGAGCAGTACTTC . TRBV4-3 . TRBJ2-7
CATSYMSMNTEAFF TGTGCCACCAGCTACATGTCCATGAACACTGAAGCTTTCTTT . TRBV15 many TRBJ1-1
CAWRGHYNTEAFF TGTGCCTGGAGGGGACACTATAACACTGAAGCTTTCTTT . TRBV30 . TRBJ1-1